These 5 T cell receptor beta chains were sequenced from one sample in a study of T cell changes during pregnancy in multiple sclerosis. Sequencing used immunoSEQ multiplex PCR; TCRdb keeps in-frame clones, though not all of them. The top ten clones hold under 1.5% of a sample with about 80,000 clones, about 90% of them seen once. The sequences come from peripheral blood, collected before pregnancy. These receptor sequences come from a female donor with multiple sclerosis, enrolled in a pregnancy study.

With respect to this clone: The same CDR3 arises from other DNA sequences in this sample as well. The chain employs TRBV7-9 and TRBJ2-7; possible D gene TRBD2, 6 bases. Trimming took off 0 bases at V and 0 bases at J, with 6 bases between the two ends. The CDR3 extends over 14 amino acids. Germline CDR1 SEHNR, CDR2 FQNEAQ (reference sequence). CDR3 loop: CASSLAGGSYEQYF. For the CDR3, the DNA is TGTGCCAGCAGCTTAGCGGGGGGCTCCTACGAGCAGTACTTC. The complete variable domain, with remaining parts taken from reference TRBV7-9 and TRBJ2-7, reads DTGVSQNPRHKITKRGQNVTFRCDPISEHNRLYWYRQTLGQGPEFLTYFQNEAQLEKSRLLSDRFSAERPKGSFSTLEIQRTEQGDSAMYLCASSLAGGSYEQYFGPGTRLTVT.

The chain is built from TRBV6-1 and TRBJ2-7, with a tentative D call TRBD2 (6 bases). This CDR3 has 11 amino acids. Germline loops: CDR1 MNHNS, CDR2 SASEGT. Deletions cut 3 bases from V and 7 bases from J, with 7 bases between. The CDR3 DNA is TGTGCCAGCAGTGAGGCGGGAGAGCAGTACTTC. Its protein product is CASSEAGEQYF.

This clone has a single count. The chain joins TRBV5-6 to TRBJ1-4; 7 nucleotides agree with TRBD1. The CDR3 sequence is 17 residues long. Trimming cost V 0 bases and J 4 bases; bases outside gene matches: 9. Germline V gene lookup returns CDR1 SGHDT and CDR2 YYEEEE. The CDR3 DNA is TGTGCCAGCAGCTTGGTAGACCGGGACAGATATAATGAAAAACTGTTTTTT. Its protein is CASSLVDRDRYNEKLFF.

The chain employs TRBV5-6 and TRBJ2-5; weak D call: TRBD2 (6 bases). Germline CDR1 SGHDT, CDR2 YYEEEE. Trimming left V 3 bases short and J 3 bases short, with 15 bases between. The CDR3 has 15 amino acids. CDR3 in DNA: TGTGCCAGCAGCTCGCGACTAGATATAAAAGAGACCCAGTACTTC. Residues: CASSSRLDIKETQYF.

The chain links TRBV2 to TRBJ2-2; tentatively, D is TRBD2 (6 bases). The CDR3 loop spans 14 amino acids. V lost 4 bases, J lost 5 bases, and 11 bases lay in between. The germline gives CDR1 SNHLY, CDR2 FYNNEI. Here the CDR3 reads CASSAGTQTGELFF. In DNA form, the CDR3 reads TGTGCCAGCAGTGCAGGGACTCAAACCGGGGAGCTGTTTTTT. The complete variable domain, with remaining parts taken from reference TRBV2 and TRBJ2-2, reads EPEVTQTPSHQVTQMGQEVILRCVPISNHLYFYWYRQILGQKVEFLVSFYNNEISEKSEIFDDQFSVERPDGSNFTLKIRSTKLEDSAMYFCASSAGTQTGELFFGEGSRLTVL.